This T cell receptor (beta chain) derives from a study of blood T cell repertoires in COVID-19. At the level of the study: In each case, the material was cDNA or gDNA derived from T cells, B-cell-depleted T cells, or PBMCs.

This CDR3 comprises 15 residues. Trimming stripped 0 bases from V and 10 bases from J, with 17 bases between. Germline CDR1 and CDR2: LGHDT and YNNKEL (reference sequence). Under the authors' procedure: Reference gene primers were amplified, and this amplification served to estimate nucleated cell counts. Method: immunoSEQ multiplex PCR; TCRdb's copy keeps in-frame clones and lacks some. V, J and clone size are taken as reported in that table, and D and trimming were inferred from the DNA itself. In the table there are 110,000 to 150,000 clones, about 86% of which are singletons. This clone came up once.

Specimen: peripheral blood. The source is a woman of 80 years or more with acute or convalescent COVID-19. V usage is TRBV3-1 (or the pseudogene TRBV3-2) and J usage is TRBJ2-3; TRBD2 is a possible D gene (6 bases). The CDR3 bases are TGTGCCAGCAGCCAAGAGGACGGACTAATCCGGGCGCAGTATTTT. Its protein is CASSQEDGLIRAQYF.